This T cell receptor beta chain appears in the sequencing data of a study of beta chain features in type 1 diabetes. This clone was seen a handful of times. The CDR3 sequence is 13 residues long. The germline V and J ends were trimmed by 0 bases and 4 bases, with 6 bases remaining between them. Germline V gives CDR1 SGHDN, CDR2 FVKESK. The entirety of the isolated RNA underwent reverse transcription, so expressed TCRB transcripts were sequenced. Measured with immunoSEQ multiplex PCR; TCRdb has only the in-frame clones, and not every one. The sample contains hundreds of thousands of clones, more than 9.5% of which appear only once.

The genes are TRBV14 and TRBJ1-1; D not certain. Sample: naive CD4+ T cells from blood. This clonotype was sampled from a woman aged 18 to 35 in good health. CDR3 in DNA: TGTGCCAGCAGCCAAGATGTACGCACTGAAGCTTTCTTT. This sequence encodes CASSQDVRTEAFF.